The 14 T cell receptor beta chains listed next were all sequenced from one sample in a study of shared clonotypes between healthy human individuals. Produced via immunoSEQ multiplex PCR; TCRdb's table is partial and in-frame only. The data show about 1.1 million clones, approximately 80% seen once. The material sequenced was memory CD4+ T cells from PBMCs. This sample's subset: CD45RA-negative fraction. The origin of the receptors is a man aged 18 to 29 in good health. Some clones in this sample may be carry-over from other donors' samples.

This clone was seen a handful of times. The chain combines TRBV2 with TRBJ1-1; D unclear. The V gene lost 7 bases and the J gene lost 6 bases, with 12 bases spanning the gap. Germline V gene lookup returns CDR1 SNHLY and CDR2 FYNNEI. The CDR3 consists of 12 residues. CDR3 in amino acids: CASTDDGAEAFF. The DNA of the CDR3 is TGTGCCAGCACAGATGACGGTGCTGAAGCTTTCTTT. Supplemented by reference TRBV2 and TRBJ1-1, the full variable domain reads EPEVTQTPSHQVTQMGQEVILRCVPISNHLYFYWYRQILGQKVEFLVSFYNNEISEKSEIFDDQFSVERPDGSNFTLKIRSTKLEDSAMYFCASTDDGAEAFFGQGTRLTVV.

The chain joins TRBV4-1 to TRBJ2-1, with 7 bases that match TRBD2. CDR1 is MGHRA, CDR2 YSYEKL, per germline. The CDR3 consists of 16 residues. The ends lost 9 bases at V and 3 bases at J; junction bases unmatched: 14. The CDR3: CARADSASGFYNEQFF. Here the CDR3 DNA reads TGCGCCAGGGCGGACTCGGCTAGCGGATTCTACAATGAGCAGTTCTTC.

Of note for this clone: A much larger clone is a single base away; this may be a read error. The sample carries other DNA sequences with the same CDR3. CDR3 protein: CASRKETINYGYTF. CDR3 bases: TGCGCCAGCAGGAAAGAGACGATTAACTATGGCTACACCTTC. The chain employs TRBV5-1 and TRBJ1-2, with no clear D. This CDR3 region has 14 residues. The V gene's germline CDR1 is SGHRS and CDR2 YFSETQ. Trimming removed 5 bases at V and 1 base at J, with 12 bases between.

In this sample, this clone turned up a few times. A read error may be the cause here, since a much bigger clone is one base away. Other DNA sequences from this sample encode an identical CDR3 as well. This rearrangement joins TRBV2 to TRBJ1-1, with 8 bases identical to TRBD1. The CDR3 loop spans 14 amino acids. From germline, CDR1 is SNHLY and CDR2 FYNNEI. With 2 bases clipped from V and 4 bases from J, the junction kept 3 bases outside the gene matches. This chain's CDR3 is CASSEQGAGTEAFF. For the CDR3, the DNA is TGTGCCAGCAGTGAACAGGGGGCTGGCACTGAAGCTTTCTTT.

CDR3 in DNA: TGCGCCAGCAGCATGGGACTACAGAAAACTGAGCAGTTCTTC. Protein sequence: CASSMGLQKTEQFF. V is TRBV5-1 and J is TRBJ2-1, with 7 bases matching TRBD2. Germline V gives CDR1 SGHRS, CDR2 YFSETQ. V shed 4 bases and J 9 bases; nucleotides not matched to a gene: 10. The CDR3 covers 14 residues.

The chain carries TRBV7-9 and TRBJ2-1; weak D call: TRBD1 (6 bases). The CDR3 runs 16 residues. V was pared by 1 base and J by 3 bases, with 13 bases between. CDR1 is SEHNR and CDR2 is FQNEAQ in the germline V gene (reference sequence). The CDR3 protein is CASSLGRGLDYNEQFF. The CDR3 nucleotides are TGTGCCAGCAGCTTAGGCAGGGGATTGGACTACAATGAGCAGTTCTTC.

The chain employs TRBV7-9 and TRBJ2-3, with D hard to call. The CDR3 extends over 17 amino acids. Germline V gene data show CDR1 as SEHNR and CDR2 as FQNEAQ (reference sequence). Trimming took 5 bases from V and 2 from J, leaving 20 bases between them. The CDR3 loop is CASSHPTPRTDTDTQYF. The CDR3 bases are TGTGCCAGCAGCCACCCGACCCCAAGGACGGACACAGATACGCAGTATTTT.

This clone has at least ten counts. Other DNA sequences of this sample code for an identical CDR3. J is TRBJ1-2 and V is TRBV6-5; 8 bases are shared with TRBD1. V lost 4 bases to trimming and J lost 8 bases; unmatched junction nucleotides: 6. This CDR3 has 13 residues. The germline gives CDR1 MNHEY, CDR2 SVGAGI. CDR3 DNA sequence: TGTGCCAGCAGTTCCGGGACAGGCCGGGGCTACACCTTC. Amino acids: CASSSGTGRGYTF.

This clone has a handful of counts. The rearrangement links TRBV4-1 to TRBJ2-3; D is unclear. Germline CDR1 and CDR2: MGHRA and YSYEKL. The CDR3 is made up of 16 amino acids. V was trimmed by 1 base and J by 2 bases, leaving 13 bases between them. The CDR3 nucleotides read TGCGCCAGCAGCCAAGTTAACATGGGATTCACAGATACGCAGTATTTT. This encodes CASSQVNMGFTDTQYF.

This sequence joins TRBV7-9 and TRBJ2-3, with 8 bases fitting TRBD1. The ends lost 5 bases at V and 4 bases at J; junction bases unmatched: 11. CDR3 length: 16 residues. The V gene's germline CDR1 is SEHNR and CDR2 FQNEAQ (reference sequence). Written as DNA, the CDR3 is TGTGCCAGCAGCCCATGGCAGGGGGCAGTTTCAGATACGCAGTATTTT. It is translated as CASSPWQGAVSDTQYF.

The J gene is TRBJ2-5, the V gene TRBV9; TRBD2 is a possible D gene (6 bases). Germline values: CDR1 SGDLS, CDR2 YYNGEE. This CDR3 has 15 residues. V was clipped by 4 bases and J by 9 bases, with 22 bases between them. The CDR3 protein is CASSLEGSGVVAQYF. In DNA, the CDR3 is TGTGCCAGCAGCCTAGAGGGTAGCGGTGTAGTGGCCCAGTACTTC.

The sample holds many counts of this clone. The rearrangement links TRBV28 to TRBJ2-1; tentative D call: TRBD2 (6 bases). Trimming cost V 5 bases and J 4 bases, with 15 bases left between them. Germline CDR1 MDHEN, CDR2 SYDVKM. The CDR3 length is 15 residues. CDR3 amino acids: CASSPPGRGYNEQFF. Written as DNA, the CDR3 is TGTGCCAGCAGTCCCCCCGGGAGAGGGTACAATGAGCAGTTCTTC.

CDR3 bases: TGCGCCAGCAGCCAAGAAATTAGCAGGTACGAGCAGTACTTC. Its protein is CASSQEISRYEQYF. This chain connects TRBV4-3 to TRBJ2-7, with D hard to call. Per germline, CDR1 LGHNA and CDR2 YSLEER. V dropped 0 bases and J dropped 4 bases, with 10 bases sitting between them. This CDR3 comprises 14 residues.

The CDR3 is CASSRTGDYQPQHF. CDR3 in DNA: TGTGCCAGCTCGCGGACAGGGGATTATCAGCCCCAGCATTTT. This chain links TRBV6-1 with TRBJ1-5, with 9 bases identical to TRBD1. Germline trimming cut 8 bases from V and 5 bases from J; bases unmatched to any gene: 7. The CDR3 contains 14 residues. The germline CDR1 and CDR2 sequences are MNHNS and SASEGT.